This is a list of T cell receptor beta chains from one sample in a study of shared clonotypes between healthy human individuals. Assay: immunoSEQ multiplex PCR; the TCRdb copy retains only in-frame clones and omits some. The sample records hundreds of thousands of clones, 85% to 95% being singletons. The sample taken for sequencing was naive CD8+ T cells sorted from blood. The receptors here all came from a woman aged 25 to 45 in good health. The CDR3 runs from the conserved cysteine through the conserved F or W.

len | v_gene | CDR3aa
16 | TRBV27 | CASSPGPGSHDQPQHF
14 | TRBV6-5 | CASSYFGNQETQYF
10 | TRBV2 | CASSQETQYF
15 | TRBV2 | CASSGGPDDTDTQYF
13 | TRBV5-4 | CASQSGQGTEAFF
14 | TRBV15 | CATSRDRVSGEQFF
13 | TRBV7-9 | CASSHRGDYEQYF
14 | TRBV25-1 | CASSELMGNQPQHF
17 | TRBV19 | CASSSTRLAGNTGELFF
17 | TRBV28 | CASTPGKPSDSSYEQYF
14 | TRBV6-5 | CASSSGLAADTQYF
13 | TRBV5-6 | CASSEAGLGELFF
13 | TRBV27 | CASSFSPTYEQYF
19 | TRBV27 | CASSTGTSGRATSTDTQYF
14 | TRBV28 | CASSFADYKYEQYF
13 | TRBV13 | CASRGGLTEKLFF
13 | TRBV14 | CASSQNPRLEQYF
14 | TRBV28 | CASSPLGPADTQYF
15 | TRBV5-5 | CASSSDRVAGNTIYF
15 | TRBV9 | CASSADRVSYNEQFF
16 | TRBV28 | CASSLFLGRTNEKLFF
13 | TRBV2 | CASSAGTGYEQYF
13 | TRBV2 | CASEGRVSYEQYF
11 | TRBV10-2 | CASSVADTQYF
14 | TRBV27 | CASSLGQFNQPQHF
17 | TRBV4-2 | CASSHSTAGRGSDTQYF
15 | TRBV5-6 | CASSLGGSLNEKLFF
14 | TRBV28 | CASTFTGGFYEQYF
11 | TRBV30 | CASWGGETQYF